Given below is one T cell receptor (beta chain) in context. Its antigen is not identified. The data belong to a study of cytomegalovirus exposure and HLA in healthy donors. Study results and limitations: According to reports, the classifier identified cytomegalovirus status with high specificity and sensitivity.

V was clipped by 5 bases and J by 0 bases, with 14 bases between them. CDR1 and CDR2 (germline): SGHTA, FQGNSA. The CDR3 totals 15 residues. It was with 60 Vbeta and 13 Jbeta primers that the PCR ran. Measured with immunoSEQ multiplex PCR; TCRdb has only the in-frame clones, and not every one. This sample carries 70,000 to 100,000 clones, with 3.5% to 4% going to the ten biggest clones. This TCR derives from a man younger than 35 in good health and CMV-seropositive. The material sequenced was PBMCs. This rearrangement joins TRBV7-2 to TRBJ2-7; D possibly corresponds to TRBD2 (7 bases). CDR3 sequence: CASSLGGDYSYEQYF. Written as DNA, the CDR3 is TGTGCCAGCAGCCTAGGGGGGGACTACTCCTACGAGCAGTACTTC.